The 21 T cell receptor beta chains below come from one sample, sequenced in a study of CD8 T cells in ankylosing spondylitis. Study findings and constraints: Seven or eight highly homologous variants formed a TCR beta motif that appeared characteristic of ankylosing spondylitis blood.

These receptors have no identified antigens. Each CDR3 protein gets one entry after TCRdb re-called the 5' RACE reads with MiXCR. The profile covers 350,000 to 450,000 distinct CDR3 sequences, with more than 25% appearing a single time and roughly 0.8% taken by the ten largest. The sequenced material came from blood, either unsorted or a sorted T cell fraction (not recorded which). Receptor source: a male donor with ankylosing spondylitis.

The sample holds a few counts of this clonotype. The chain is built from TRBV12-3 or TRBV12-4 and TRBJ1-2; D not resolved. Trimming removed 3 bases from V and 0 bases from J, with 8 bases in between. CDR3 length equals 14 residues. CDR3 sequence reads: CASSFFPANYGYTF. CDR3 nucleotides: TGTGCCAGCAGTTTTTTCCCAGCTAACTATGGCTACACCTTC.

This clonotype was observed a few times. The gene calls are TRBV28 and TRBJ2-7, with D possibly being TRBD1 or TRBD2 (5 bases each). The ends were cut back, 9 bases at V and 6 bases at J, with 15 bases in the middle. The CDR3 spans 12 residues. CDR1 and CDR2 from the germline V gene are MDHEN and SYDVKM. CDR3 protein: CASGTAMGEQYV. The CDR3 DNA follows: TGTGCCAGTGGGACGGCTATGGGCGAGCAGTACGTC.

The rearrangement joins TRBV7-2 to TRBJ2-1; D perhaps matches TRBD1 (5 bases). The CDR3 spans 15 residues. V dropped 7 bases and J dropped 3 bases, with 16 bases sitting between them. The germline gives CDR1 SGHTA, CDR2 FQGNSA. DNA for the CDR3: TGTGCCAGCATCCCACCTGGGGCGGACTACAATGAGCAGTTCTTC. Protein: CASIPPGADYNEQFF. The full variable domain, completed using reference TRBV7-2 and TRBJ2-1, is GAGVSQSPSNKVTEKGKDVELRCDPISGHTALYWYRQSLGQGLEFLIYFQGNSAPDKSGLPSDRFSAERTGGSVSTLTIQRTQQEDSAVYLCASIPPGADYNEQFFGPGTRLTVL.

The chain couples TRBV21-1 to TRBJ2-5; no DNA check was done on the table's D call, TRBD1. TRBV21-1 is classified as a pseudogene. The length of the CDR3 is 17 residues. CDR3 bases: TGTGCCAGCAGCTGGGGGATCCTCGAGGCTTGGCAAGAGACCCAGTACTTC. This codes for CASSWGILEAWQETQYF.

The chain combines TRBV11-2 with TRBJ2-7; 7 bases are a match to TRBD1. The V segment lost 5 bases and the J segment 2 bases; nucleotides outside the gene matches: 9. The germline V gene has CDR1 SGHAT and CDR2 FQNNGV. CDR3 length equals 15 residues. CDR3: CASSTRQGWPYEQYF. As DNA, the CDR3 is TGTGCCAGCAGCACCAGACAGGGATGGCCCTACGAGCAGTACTTC.

This rearrangement joins TRBV3-1 to TRBJ1-4; D not resolved. Trimming removed 2 bases from V and 4 bases from J, with 2 bases in between. The CDR3 covers 12 residues. Germline CDR1 reads LGHDT; CDR2 reads YNNKEL (reference sequence). CDR3 DNA: TGTGCCAGCAGCCAATATAATGAAAAACTGTTTTTT. It yields the protein CASSQYNEKLFF. Full variable domain (remainder filled in from reference TRBV3-1 and TRBJ1-4): DTAVSQTPKYLVTQMGNDKSIKCEQNLGHDTMYWYKQDSKKFLKIMFSYNNKELIINETVPNRFSPKSPDKAHLNLHINSLELGDSAVYFCASSQYNEKLFFGSGTQLSVL.

The sample holds a few counts of this clonotype. The rearrangement links TRBV5-1 to TRBJ2-5; D unclear. Germline V gives CDR1 SGHRS, CDR2 YFSETQ. V lost 3 bases, J lost 2 bases, and 14 bases lay in between. This CDR3 has 15 amino acids. CDR3 DNA sequence: TGCGCCAGCAGCTCGGTACCCGGGTCTCAAGAGACCCAGTACTTC. Translation: CASSSVPGSQETQYF.

The rearrangement links TRBV5-4 to TRBJ2-1, with D maybe TRBD1 (6 bases). V lost 2 bases, J lost 8 bases, and 17 bases lay in between. The CDR3 has 15 amino acids. Germline CDR1 reads SGHNT; CDR2 reads YYREEE (reference sequence). The CDR3 nucleotides read TGTGCCAGCAGCTTCGTCCGCAGGGGAAAGCATGAGCAGTTCTTC. Translating it yields CASSFVRRGKHEQFF.

This clonotype came up a few times. The chain links TRBV12-3 or TRBV12-4 to TRBJ2-3; 8 nucleotides line up with TRBD1. V trimming: 4 bases; J trimming: 4 bases; junction bases outside the gene matches: 4. This CDR3 spans 14 amino acids. CDR3 in amino acids: CASSSGQGADTQYF. Here the CDR3 DNA reads TGTGCCAGCAGTTCAGGACAGGGTGCAGATACGCAGTATTTT.

In its sample, this clonotype was seen a few times. V gene TRBV5-6 combines with J gene TRBJ1-3; a possible D gene is TRBD1 (5 bases). V lost 4 bases and J 7 bases, leaving 15 bases between the germline ends. The CDR3 runs 14 residues. The germline CDR1 and CDR2 sequences are SGHDT and YYEEEE. CDR3 residues: CASSLPTGTNTIYF. The DNA for the CDR3 is TGTGCCAGCAGCCTCCCGACCGGGACGAACACCATATATTTT.

This chain links TRBV24-1 with TRBJ2-1, with D perhaps TRBD1 or TRBD2 (5 bases each). The ends were cut back, 4 bases at V and 4 bases at J, with 13 bases in the middle. From germline, CDR1 is KGHDR and CDR2 SFDVKD. The length of the CDR3 is 15 residues. CDR3 sequence (DNA): TGTGCCACCAGTGAAACCGGGACGTATTACAATGAGCAGTTCTTC. Translation: CATSETGTYYNEQFF.

This clonotype showed up just a few times. CDR3 sequence reads: CASSLQLAGSYEQYF. CDR3 coding DNA: TGTGCCAGCAGTTTACAACTAGCAGGGTCCTACGAGCAGTACTTC. The rearrangement joins TRBV12-3 or TRBV12-4 to TRBJ2-7, with TRBD2 as a possible D gene (6 bases). The CDR3 covers 15 residues. The V end was cut by 2 bases, the J end by 1 base, with 12 bases between.

The chain recombines TRBV27 with TRBJ1-1; TRBD1 might be the D (5 bases). The germline V gene encodes CDR1 MNHEY and CDR2 SMNVEV (reference sequence). Trimming took 0 bases from V and 1 from J, leaving 15 bases between them. The CDR3 has 17 amino acids. The CDR3 protein is CASSLSIPGLKNTEAFF. In DNA form, the CDR3 reads TGTGCCAGCAGTTTATCGATACCGGGACTCAAGAACACTGAAGCTTTCTTT.

This clonotype was seen more than once but under ten times. The V call is TRBV5-1, the J call TRBJ2-1; possible D gene TRBD2, 6 bases. Per germline, CDR1 SGHRS and CDR2 YFSETQ. Trimming removed 5 bases at V and 6 bases at J, with 15 bases between. This CDR3 is 14 amino acids long. The CDR3 DNA is TGCGCCAGCAGAACCGGGAGCGAGAGCAATGAGCAGTTCTTC. Translation: CASRTGSESNEQFF.

This clonotype was counted a few times. CDR3 DNA sequence: TGTGCCAGCAGCGGACTAGCGGGACGCACAGATACGCAGTATTTT. Amino acid sequence: CASSGLAGRTDTQYF. V and J are TRBV6-2 or TRBV6-3 and TRBJ2-3, with 12 bases aligning to TRBD2. CDR1 and CDR2 (germline): MNHEY, SVGEGT. The CDR3 is 15 residues long. V dropped 6 bases and J dropped 1; count of bases not matched to a gene: 2.

This clonotype occurred many times. This chain connects TRBV20-1 to TRBJ2-7; 8 nucleotides match TRBD2. The junction had 7 bases not matched to a gene; V was cut back by 6 bases and J by 0 bases. The CDR3 length is 14 residues. CDR1 and CDR2 (germline): DFQATT, SNEGSKA (reference sequence). The DNA of the CDR3 is TGCAGTGCCGCTAGCGGGTCCAGCTCCTACGAGCAGTACTTC. Protein sequence: CSAASGSSSYEQYF.

This clonotype was observed a few times. The rearrangement uses TRBV7-9 and TRBJ1-4; 7 nucleotides match TRBD1. This CDR3 has 16 residues. J gave up 6 bases and V 4 bases, and 11 bases lay outside the gene matches. From germline, CDR1 is SEHNR and CDR2 FQNEAQ (reference sequence). In DNA form, the CDR3 reads TGTGCCAGCAGCTCGAGATACAGGGGTACCGATGAAAAACTGTTTTTT. Residues: CASSSRYRGTDEKLFF. Drawing the rest from reference TRBV7-9 and TRBJ1-4, the complete variable domain is DTGVSQNPRHKITKRGQNVTFRCDPISEHNRLYWYRQTLGQGPEFLTYFQNEAQLEKSRLLSDRFSAERPKGSFSTLEIQRTEQGDSAMYLCASSSRYRGTDEKLFFGSGTQLSVL.

This chain links TRBV5-1 with TRBJ1-1; D ambiguous. Deletions cut 4 bases from V and 1 base from J, with 11 bases between. Germline V gives CDR1 SGHRS, CDR2 YFSETQ. The length of the CDR3 is 14 residues. CDR3: CASSPFFGNTEAFF. The CDR3 region has the DNA TGCGCCAGCAGCCCGTTTTTCGGGAACACTGAAGCTTTCTTT.

The chain links TRBV20-1 to TRBJ2-5; perhaps D is TRBD1 or TRBD2 (6 bases each). CDR3 length: 16 residues. Trimming pared 0 bases from V and 4 bases from J, leaving 18 bases between. Germline CDR1 DFQATT, CDR2 SNEGSKA (reference sequence). In DNA form, the CDR3 reads TGCAGTGCTAGAGATCCATTTAGCGGAGGGGGAGAGACCCAGTACTTC. Protein: CSARDPFSGGGETQYF.

V is TRBV5-1 and J is TRBJ2-5; 10 bases align to TRBD2. The CDR3 has 16 amino acids. V was clipped by 4 bases and J by 1 base; unmatched bases: 7. The germline V gene encodes CDR1 SGHRS and CDR2 YFSETQ. The CDR3 loop is CASSRPRLAGQETQYF. In nucleotides, the CDR3 is TGCGCCAGCAGCCGTCCGAGACTAGCGGGCCAAGAGACCCAGTACTTC.

The table lists this clonotype with a few counts. V is TRBV5-1 and J is TRBJ2-5; the D gene is possibly TRBD1 (6 bases). In germline, CDR1 is SGHRS, CDR2 YFSETQ. The CDR3 runs to 13 residues. V lost 6 bases, J lost 5 bases, and 14 bases lay in between. The CDR3 DNA reads TGCGCCAGCACCATCGACAGGACGGAGACCCAGTACTTC. Amino acids: CASTIDRTETQYF.